A single sample is the source of the 8 T cell receptor beta chains below, sequenced in a study of blood T cell repertoires in COVID-19. This table comes from immunoSEQ multiplex PCR, and its TCRdb copy is limited to in-frame clones, with some not included. The profile covers about 140,000 clones, with around nine tenths appearing a single time and about 11% taken by the ten largest. The source material was peripheral blood. These receptors were collected from a man aged 50 to 60 with active or convalescent COVID-19.

With respect to this clone: The junction and the germline gene differ at one end; a read error may be behind it. This chain joins TRBV7-7 and TRBJ2-3; TRBD2 matches 15 bases. The length of the CDR3 is 20 residues. CDR1 SSHAT and CDR2 FNYEAQ come from the germline V gene (reference sequence). In DNA form, the CDR3 reads TGTGCTAGCAGCTTAGCTAGCCCTGGACTAGCGGGAGGGCACCCAGATACGCAGTATTTT. Translated: CASSLASPGLAGGHPDTQYF.

The chain joins TRBV12-3 or TRBV12-4 to TRBJ1-2, with 10 bases that match TRBD1. The length of the CDR3 is 12 residues. The junction had 2 bases not matched to a gene; V was cut back by 5 bases and J by 8 bases. As DNA, the CDR3 is TGTGCCAGCAGTAGACAGGGGGCGGGCTACACCTTC. Translating gives CASSRQGAGYTF.

The chain couples TRBV18 to TRBJ2-3; a weak D match, TRBD1 (6 bases). Germline lookup yields CDR1 KGHSH and CDR2 LQKENI. The CDR3 totals 14 residues. V lost 3 bases to trimming and J lost 2 bases, with 9 bases between them. The CDR3 loop reads CASSPGATTDTQYF. The CDR3 DNA reads TGTGCCAGCTCACCGGGGGCCACCACAGATACGCAGTATTTT.

CDR3 amino acids: CASSIGAGVGGELFF. The CDR3 DNA sequence: TGTGCCAGTAGTATCGGGGCGGGAGTTGGCGGGGAGCTGTTTTTT. The chain couples TRBV19 to TRBJ2-2; TRBD2 agrees at 7 bases. From germline, CDR1 is LNHDA and CDR2 SQIVND (reference sequence). Trimming removed 3 bases from V and 7 bases from J; junction bases left unmatched: 8. The CDR3 spans 15 residues.

V is TRBV6-5 and J is TRBJ2-1; TRBD1 agrees at 10 bases. Per germline, CDR1 MNHEY and CDR2 SVGAGI. With V trimmed by 6 bases and J by 8 bases, 7 bases remained unmatched. The CDR3 extends over 14 amino acids. The CDR3 sequence: CASRRGQGNYEQFF. CDR3 DNA sequence: TGTGCCAGCAGACGGGGACAGGGGAACTATGAGCAGTTCTTC.

The chain recombines TRBV5-1 with TRBJ2-5, with D perhaps TRBD1 (6 bases). This CDR3 contains 13 residues. The germline CDR1 and CDR2 sequences are SGHRS and YFSETQ. Trimming left V 4 bases short and J 3 bases short, with 10 bases between. CDR3 residues: CASSPAGEETQYF. Written as DNA, the CDR3 is TGCGCCAGCAGCCCGGCAGGGGAAGAGACCCAGTACTTC.

The rearrangement uses TRBV18 and TRBJ2-7, with 9 bases that match TRBD1. V lost 6 bases to trimming and J lost 3 bases; unmatched junction nucleotides: 12. This CDR3 comprises 16 residues. The germline V gene has CDR1 KGHSH and CDR2 LQKENI. CDR3 protein: CASSVSMGQGDYEQYF. DNA of the CDR3: TGTGCCAGCTCCGTTTCGATGGGACAGGGCGACTACGAGCAGTACTTC.

The chain employs TRBV14 and TRBJ2-1; D might be TRBD1 (6 bases). This CDR3 comprises 18 residues. Germline V lookup: CDR1 SGHDN, CDR2 FVKESK. V lost 0 bases, J lost 0 bases, and 15 bases lay in between. The chain's CDR3 is CASSQEGVRGFSYNEQFF. CDR3 DNA sequence: TGTGCCAGCAGCCAAGAGGGGGTGAGGGGGTTCTCCTACAATGAGCAGTTCTTC.